This T cell receptor beta chain was captured in a study of identical twins. Study results and limitations: Invariant cells of the MAIT and iNKT types might have partly distorted the zero-insertion analyses.

On this clonotype itself: The antigen is unknown.

With no exceptions, donors were healthy Caucasians. It was template switching that added a universal primer site, and there were unique molecular identifiers on the cDNA. TCRdb re-derived calls from the 5' RACE reads in MiXCR, one entry per CDR3 protein. The sample records 200,000 or so distinct CDR3 sequences, around a sixth being singletons. These records were also assigned to another study, of T cells expressing NK-cell markers. That source reports: Seropositivity for HCMV was found in most of the eight sequenced donors, with one seronegative.

The sample taken for sequencing was CD8+ T cells sorted from blood. This clonotype was obtained from a woman aged 18-29 years in good health.

The CDR3 here is CASSVPASGHTGELFF. The CDR3 coding sequence is TGTGCCAGCAGCGTACCGGCTAGCGGGCACACCGGGGAGCTGTTTTTT. The rearrangement uses TRBV9 and TRBJ2-2; TRBD2 aligns across 8 bases. Germline trimming cut 1 base from V and 3 bases from J; bases unmatched to any gene: 5. This CDR3 region has 16 residues. Germline lookup yields CDR1 SGDLS and CDR2 YYNGEE. The full variable domain, in which reference TRBV9 and TRBJ2-2 provide the parts outside the CDR3, is DSGVTQTPKHLITATGQRVTLRCSPRSGDLSVYWYQQSLDQGLQFLIQYYNGEERAKGNILERFSAQQFPDLHSELNLSSLELGDSALYFCASSVPASGHTGELFFGEGSRLTVL.